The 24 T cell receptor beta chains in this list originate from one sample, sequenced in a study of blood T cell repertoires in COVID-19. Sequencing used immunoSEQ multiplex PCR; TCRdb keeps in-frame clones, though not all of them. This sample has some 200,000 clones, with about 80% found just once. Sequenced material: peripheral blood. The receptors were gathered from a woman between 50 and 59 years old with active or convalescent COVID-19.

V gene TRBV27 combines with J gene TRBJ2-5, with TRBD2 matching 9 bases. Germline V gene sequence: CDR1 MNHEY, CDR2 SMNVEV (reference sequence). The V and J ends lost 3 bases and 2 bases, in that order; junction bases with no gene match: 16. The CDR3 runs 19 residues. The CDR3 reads CASSFVFDVGGGGQETQYF. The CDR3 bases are TGTGCCAGCAGTTTTGTCTTCGATGTGGGCGGGGGGGGGCAAGAGACCCAGTACTTC.

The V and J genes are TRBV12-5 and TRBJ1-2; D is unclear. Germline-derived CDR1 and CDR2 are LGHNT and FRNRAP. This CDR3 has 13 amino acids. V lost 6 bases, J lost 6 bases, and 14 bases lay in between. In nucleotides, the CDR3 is TGTGCTAGTGGCTCCCAGGTCCCCGATGGCTACACCTTC. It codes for CASGSQVPDGYTF. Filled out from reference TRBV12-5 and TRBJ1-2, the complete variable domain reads DARVTQTPRHKVTEMGQEVTMRCQPILGHNTVFWYRQTMMQGLELLAYFRNRAPLDDSGMPKDRFSAEMPDATLATLKIQPSEPRDSAVYFCASGSQVPDGYTFGSGTRLTVV.

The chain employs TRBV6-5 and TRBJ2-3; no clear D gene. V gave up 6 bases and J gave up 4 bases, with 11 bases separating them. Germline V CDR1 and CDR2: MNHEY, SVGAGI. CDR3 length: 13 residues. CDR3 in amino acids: CASRRVVADTQYF. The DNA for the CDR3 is TGTGCCAGCAGAAGAGTAGTCGCAGATACGCAGTATTTT.

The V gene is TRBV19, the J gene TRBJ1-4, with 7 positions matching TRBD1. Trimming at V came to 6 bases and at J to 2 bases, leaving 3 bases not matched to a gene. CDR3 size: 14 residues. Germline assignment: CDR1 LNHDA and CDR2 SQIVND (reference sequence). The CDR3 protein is CASRLTGTNEKLFF. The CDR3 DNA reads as TGTGCCAGTAGGCTGACAGGGACTAATGAAAAACTGTTTTTT.

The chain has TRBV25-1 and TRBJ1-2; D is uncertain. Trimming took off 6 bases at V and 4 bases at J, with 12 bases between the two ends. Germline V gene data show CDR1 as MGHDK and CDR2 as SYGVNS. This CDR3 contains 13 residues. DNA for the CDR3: TGTGCCAGCAGCCCGGGTCTACTCTATGGCTACACCTTC. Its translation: CASSPGLLYGYTF.

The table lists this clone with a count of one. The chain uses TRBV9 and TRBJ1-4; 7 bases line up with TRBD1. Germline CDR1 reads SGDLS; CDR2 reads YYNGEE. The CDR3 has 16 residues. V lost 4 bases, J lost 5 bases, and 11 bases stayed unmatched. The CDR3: CASSRYNGQENEKLFF. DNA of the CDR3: TGTGCCAGCAGCCGCTATAATGGACAGGAGAATGAAAAACTGTTTTTT.

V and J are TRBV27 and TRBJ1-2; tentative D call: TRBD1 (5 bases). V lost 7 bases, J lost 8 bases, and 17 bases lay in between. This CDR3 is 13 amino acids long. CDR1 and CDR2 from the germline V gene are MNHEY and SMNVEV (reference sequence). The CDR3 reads CASTHSRVEGYTF. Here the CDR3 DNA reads TGTGCCAGCACTCACTCCAGGGTAGAAGGCTACACCTTC.

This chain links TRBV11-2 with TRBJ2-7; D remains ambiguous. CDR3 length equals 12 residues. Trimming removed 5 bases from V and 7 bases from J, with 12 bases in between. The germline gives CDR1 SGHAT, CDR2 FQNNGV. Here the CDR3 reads CASSGGLAEQYF. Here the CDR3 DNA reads TGTGCCAGCAGCGGCGGATTGGCTGAGCAGTACTTC.

The CDR3 spells CASSHHHRGGNQPQHF. CDR3 nucleotide sequence: TGCGCCAGCAGCCATCACCACCGGGGGGGCAATCAGCCCCAGCATTTT. The chain has TRBV4-3 and TRBJ1-5, with D perhaps matching TRBD1 (5 bases). Germline CDR1 LGHNA, CDR2 YSLEER. Trimming pared 3 bases from V and 2 bases from J, leaving 14 bases between. This CDR3 comprises 16 residues.

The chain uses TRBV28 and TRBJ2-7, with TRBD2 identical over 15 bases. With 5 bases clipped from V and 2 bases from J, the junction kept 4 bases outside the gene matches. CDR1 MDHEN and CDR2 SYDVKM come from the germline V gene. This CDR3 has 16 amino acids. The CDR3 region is CASSARTSGRAYEQYF. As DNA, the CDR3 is TGTGCCAGCAGTGCGCGGACTAGCGGGAGGGCCTACGAGCAGTACTTC.

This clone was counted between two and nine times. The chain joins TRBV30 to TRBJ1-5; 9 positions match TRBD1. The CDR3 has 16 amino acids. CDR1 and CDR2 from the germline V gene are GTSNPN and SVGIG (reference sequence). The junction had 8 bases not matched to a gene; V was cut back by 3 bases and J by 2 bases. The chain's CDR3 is CAWRPRQGGGNQPQHF. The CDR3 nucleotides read TGTGCCTGGAGACCCCGACAGGGGGGGGGCAATCAGCCCCAGCATTTT.

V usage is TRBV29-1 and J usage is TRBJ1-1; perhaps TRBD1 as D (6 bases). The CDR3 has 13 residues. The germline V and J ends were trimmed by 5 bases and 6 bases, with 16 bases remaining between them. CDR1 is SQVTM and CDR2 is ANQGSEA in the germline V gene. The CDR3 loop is CSVLTGSGAEAFF. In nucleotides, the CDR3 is TGCAGCGTTCTAACAGGGTCTGGGGCTGAAGCTTTCTTT.

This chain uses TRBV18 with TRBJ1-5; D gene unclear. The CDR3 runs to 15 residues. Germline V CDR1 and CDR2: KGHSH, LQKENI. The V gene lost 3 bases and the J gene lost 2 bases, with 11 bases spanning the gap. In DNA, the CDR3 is TGTGCCAGCTCACCTTCAGGCTACGGCAATCAGCCCCAGCATTTT. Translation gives CASSPSGYGNQPQHF.

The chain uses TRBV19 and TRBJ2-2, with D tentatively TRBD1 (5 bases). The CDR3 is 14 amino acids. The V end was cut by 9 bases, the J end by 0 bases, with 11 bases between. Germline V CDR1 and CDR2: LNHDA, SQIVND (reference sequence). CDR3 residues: CASSQGPNTGELFF. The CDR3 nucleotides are TGTGCCAGCTCTCAGGGTCCGAACACCGGGGAGCTGTTTTTT.

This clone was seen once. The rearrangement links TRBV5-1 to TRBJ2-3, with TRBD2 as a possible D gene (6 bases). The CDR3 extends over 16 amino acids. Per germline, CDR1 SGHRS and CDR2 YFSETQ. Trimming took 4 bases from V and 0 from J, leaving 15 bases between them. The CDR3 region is CASSLTGDPSTDTQYF. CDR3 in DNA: TGCGCCAGCAGCCTCACGGGGGACCCAAGCACAGATACGCAGTATTTT.

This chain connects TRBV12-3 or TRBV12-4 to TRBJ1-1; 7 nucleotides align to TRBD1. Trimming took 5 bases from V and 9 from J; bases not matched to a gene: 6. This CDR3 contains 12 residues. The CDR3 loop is CASSPVQGKAFF. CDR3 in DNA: TGTGCCAGCAGTCCCGTACAGGGGAAAGCTTTCTTT.

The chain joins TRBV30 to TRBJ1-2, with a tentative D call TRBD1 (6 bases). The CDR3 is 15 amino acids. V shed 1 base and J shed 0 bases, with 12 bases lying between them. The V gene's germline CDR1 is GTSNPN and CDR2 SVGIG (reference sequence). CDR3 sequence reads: CAWSGGQQANYGYTF. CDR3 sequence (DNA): TGTGCCTGGAGTGGAGGACAGCAAGCTAACTATGGCTACACCTTC.

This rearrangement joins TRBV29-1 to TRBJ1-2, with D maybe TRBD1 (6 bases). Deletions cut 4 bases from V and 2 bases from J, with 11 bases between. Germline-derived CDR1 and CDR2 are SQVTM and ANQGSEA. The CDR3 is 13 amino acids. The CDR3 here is CSVAGVRNYGYTF. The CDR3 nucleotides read TGCAGCGTTGCAGGGGTGAGGAACTATGGCTACACCTTC.

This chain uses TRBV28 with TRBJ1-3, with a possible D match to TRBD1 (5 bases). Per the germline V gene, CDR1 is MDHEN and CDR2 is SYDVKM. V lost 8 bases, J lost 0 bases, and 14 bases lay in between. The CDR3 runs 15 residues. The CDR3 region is CASSKGGVSGNTIYF. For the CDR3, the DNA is TGTGCCAGCTCCAAAGGAGGGGTCTCTGGAAACACCATATATTTT.

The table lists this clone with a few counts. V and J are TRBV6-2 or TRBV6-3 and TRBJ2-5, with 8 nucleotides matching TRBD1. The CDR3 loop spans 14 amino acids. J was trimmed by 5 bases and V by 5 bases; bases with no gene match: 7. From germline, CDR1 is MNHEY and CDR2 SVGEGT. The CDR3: CASSQQGGGETQYF. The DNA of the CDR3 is TGTGCCAGCAGTCAACAGGGGGGCGGGGAGACCCAGTACTTC.

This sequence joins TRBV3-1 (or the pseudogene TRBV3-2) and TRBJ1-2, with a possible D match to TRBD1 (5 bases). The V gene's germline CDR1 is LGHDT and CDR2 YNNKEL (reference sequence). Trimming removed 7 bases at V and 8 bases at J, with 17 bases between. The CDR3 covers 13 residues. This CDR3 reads CASTLAMGGGYTF. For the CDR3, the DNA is TGTGCCAGCACCCTGGCGATGGGGGGAGGCTACACCTTC.

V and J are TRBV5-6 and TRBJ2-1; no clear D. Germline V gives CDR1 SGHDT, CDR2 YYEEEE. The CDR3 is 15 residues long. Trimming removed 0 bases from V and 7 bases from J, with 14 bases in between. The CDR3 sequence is CASSLGRGVRNEQFF. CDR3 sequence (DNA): TGTGCCAGCAGCTTGGGACGAGGAGTCCGGAATGAGCAGTTCTTC.

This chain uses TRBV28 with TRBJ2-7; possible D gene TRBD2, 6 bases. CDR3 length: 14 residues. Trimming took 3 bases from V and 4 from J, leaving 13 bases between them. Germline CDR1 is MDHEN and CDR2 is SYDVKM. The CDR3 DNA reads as TGTGCCAGCAGTTTCTCCGGGAGCTGGTACGAGCAGTACTTC. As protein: CASSFSGSWYEQYF. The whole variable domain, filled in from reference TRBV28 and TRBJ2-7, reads DVKVTQSSRYLVKRTGEKVFLECVQDMDHENMFWYRQDPGLGLRLIYFSYDVKMKEKGDIPEGYSVSREKKERFSLILESASTNQTSMYLCASSFSGSWYEQYFGPGTRLTVT.

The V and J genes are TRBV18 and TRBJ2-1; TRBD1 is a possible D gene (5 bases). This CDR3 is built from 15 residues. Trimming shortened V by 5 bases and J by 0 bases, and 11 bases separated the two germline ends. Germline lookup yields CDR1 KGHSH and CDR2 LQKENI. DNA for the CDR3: TGTGCCAGCTCATTAACAGGAACCTCCTACAATGAGCAGTTCTTC. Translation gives CASSLTGTSYNEQFF.